The 5 T cell receptor beta chains in this list originate from one sample, sequenced in a study of blood T cell repertoires in COVID-19. Sequencing was performed with immunoSEQ multiplex PCR; in TCRdb, only in-frame clones are kept and a portion is missing. The sample consists of roughly 380,000 clones, 88% of them appearing once. Sample: PBMCs or T cells enriched from blood (not recorded which). The receptors here all came from a woman in her twenties or thirties who had been exposed to COVID-19.

Comment on this clone: The sample carries other DNA sequences with the same CDR3. This chain joins TRBV12-3 or TRBV12-4 and TRBJ2-7; D remains ambiguous. The germline V and J ends were trimmed by 1 base and 0 bases, with 4 bases remaining between them. CDR3 length: 13 amino acids. The CDR3 sequence is CASSLGGSYEQYF. The CDR3 bases are TGTGCCAGCAGTTTAGGAGGCTCCTACGAGCAGTACTTC.

V gene TRBV6-5 combines with J gene TRBJ1-2; D ambiguous. The ends were cut back, 6 bases at V and 8 bases at J, with 13 bases in the middle. CDR1 and CDR2 from the germline V gene are MNHEY and SVGAGI. CDR3 length equals 12 residues. The CDR3: CASRSPSSGYTF. CDR3 DNA: TGTGCCAGCAGGTCCCCCTCCTCCGGCTACACCTTC.

The CDR3 spells CASSLRDYEQYF. The CDR3 DNA sequence: TGTGCCAGCAGTTTACGGGACTACGAGCAGTACTTC. The chain carries TRBV28 and TRBJ2-7; D may be TRBD2 (5 bases). The V end was cut by 2 bases, the J end by 3 bases, with 5 bases between. CDR3 length: 12 amino acids. Germline V gives CDR1 MDHEN, CDR2 SYDVKM.

Concerning this clone itself: Its ends do not fully match the called genes, so a read error is possible. The rearrangement links TRBV5-1 to TRBJ1-4; TRBD1 is a possible D gene (6 bases). Germline assignment: CDR1 SGHRS and CDR2 YFSETQ. The CDR3 covers 13 residues. The CDR3 bases are TGCGCCAGTACAGGGCAACCTAATGAGAAACTGTTTTTT. This translates into CASTGQPNEKLFF. Full variable domain (rest looked up from reference TRBV5-1 and TRBJ1-4): KAGVTQTPRYLIKTRGQQVTLSCSPISGHRSVSWYQQTPGQGLQFLFEYFSETQRNKGNFPGRFSGRQFSNSRSEMNVSTLELGDSALYLCASTGQPNEKLFFGSGTQLSVL.

The chain has TRBV19 and TRBJ2-7; D might be TRBD2 (5 bases). The length of the CDR3 is 13 residues. CDR1 is LNHDA, CDR2 SQIVND, per germline (reference sequence). V shed 3 bases and J shed 4 bases, with 10 bases lying between them. CDR3 nucleotides: TGTGCCAGTAGTATCGGACGGAGGTACGAGCAGTACTTC. It yields the protein CASSIGRRYEQYF.